The next 26 T cell receptor beta chains were all read from a single sample in a study of tumor and adjacent non-tumor tissue in lung cancer. No cell sorting was done before RNA was extracted from the tissue. More than 3 cm separated this lung sample from the edge of the tumor. TCRbeta libraries were built with three rounds of nested PCR, modified from ARM-PCR. In TCRdb, the multiplex PCR reads were re-called with MiXCR into one record per CDR3 protein. The repertoire holds approximately 100,000 distinct CDR3 sequences, with 65% as singletons. The sample taken for sequencing was distant non-tumor lung tissue. Receptor source: a man younger than 45 with non-small cell lung cancer.

A note on this clonotype: A much more abundant neighbour one base away suggests this may be a read error. V usage is TRBV20-1 and J usage is TRBJ2-1; D is ambiguous. The CDR3 is made up of 13 amino acids. Germline V CDR1 and CDR2: DFQATT, SNEGSKA (reference sequence). Between the trimmed V and J ends, which lost 3 bases and 9 bases, there was a span of 15 bases. The CDR3 DNA follows: TGCAGTGCTAGGGTGATAGCCGTAGGTGAGCAGTTCTTC. It is translated as CSARVIAVGEQFF.

The rearrangement links TRBV11-2 to TRBJ2-7; 9 bases agree with TRBD1. This CDR3 comprises 14 residues. Germline CDR1 SGHAT, CDR2 FQNNGV. The CDR3: CISSTGTGFYEQYF. CDR3 DNA sequence: TGTATCAGCAGCACAGGGACAGGGTTTTACGAGCAGTACTTC. The variable domain in full, completed from reference TRBV11-2 and TRBJ2-7, reads EAGVAQSPRYKIIEKRQSVAFWCNPISGHATLYWYQQILGQGPKLLIQFQNNGVVDDSQLPKDRFSAERLKGVDSTLKIQPAKLEDSAVYLCISSTGTGFYEQYFGPGTRLTVT.

The V and J genes are TRBV11-2 and TRBJ2-1; D might be TRBD1 (6 bases). The V gene's germline CDR1 is SGHAT and CDR2 FQNNGV. The CDR3 loop spans 11 amino acids. The V end was cut by 4 bases, the J end by 14 bases, with 12 bases between. CDR3 sequence: CASSSGTIEFF. The CDR3 nucleotides read TGTGCCAGCAGCTCCGGGACAATAGAGTTCTTC.

Of note for this clonotype: A junction boundary mismatches the germline segment, possibly from a read error. The rearrangement links TRBV6-1 to TRBJ1-5; the D is unclear. The J call may be wrong; the DNA end is better matched by TRBJ2-3. The CDR3 consists of 12 residues. The germline V gene has CDR1 MNHNS and CDR2 SASEGT. CDR3 region: CDSSELGQPQYF. CDR3 coding DNA: TGTGACAGCAGTGAACTTGGTCAGCCCCAGTATTTT.

In its sample, this clonotype was seen many times. V usage is TRBV14 and J usage is TRBJ2-1; D tentatively reads TRBD1 or TRBD2 (5 bases each). This CDR3 region has 17 residues. V shed 0 bases and J shed 8 bases, with 20 bases lying between them. Germline CDR1 SGHDN, CDR2 FVKESK. The CDR3 region has the DNA TGTGCCAGCAGCCAAGAGTCGGGACCGAGGAAAGGTGATGAGCAGTTCTTC. Translation gives CASSQESGPRKGDEQFF. The variable domain in full, with the rest retrieved from reference TRBV14 and TRBJ2-1, is EAGVTQFPSHSVIEKGQTVTLRCDPISGHDNLYWYRRVMGKEIKFLLHFVKESKQDESGMPNNRFLAERTGGTYSTLKVQPAELEDSGVYFCASSQESGPRKGDEQFFGPGTRLTVL.

Remarks on this clonotype: The conserved phenylalanine or tryptophan is not found at the CDR3 terminus, so this likely reflects a read error. This CDR3 reads CASSYSAGPMNTEAFL. The CDR3 DNA is TGTGCCAGCAGTTACTCGGCGGGCCCGATGAACACTGAAGCTTTCCTA. This rearrangement joins TRBV6-5 to TRBJ1-1; D gene uncertain. Deletions cut 0 bases from V and 0 bases from J, with 11 bases between. Germline V gene data show CDR1 as MNHEY and CDR2 as SVGAGI. The CDR3 has 16 residues.

This clonotype was found a few times. It may be a read error: a sequence one base away is much more abundant. J is TRBJ2-5 and V is TRBV20-1; TRBD2 aligns across 11 bases. In germline, CDR1 is DFQATT, CDR2 SNEGSKA (reference sequence). The CDR3 spans 14 residues. Written as DNA, the CDR3 is TGCAGTGCTAGCCCGGGACTAGCGGCAGAGACCCAGAACTTC. Protein product: CSASPGLAAETQNF.

In regard to this clonotype: An end of the junction does not agree with germline; a read error may underlie this. The V gene is TRBV11-3, the J gene TRBJ2-2; the D gene is possibly TRBD1 (6 bases). Germline V gene sequence: CDR1 SGHNT, CDR2 YENEEA. The CDR3 has 14 amino acids. The CDR3 loop reads CVSSLYSGTGELFF. The CDR3 nucleotides are TGTGTCAGCAGTCTATACTCGGGGACAGGGGAGCTGTTTTTT.

DNA of the CDR3: TGCGCCAGCAGCTGGACCGGGACCGCGGCGCAGCCCCAGCATTTT. The encoded protein is CASSWTGTAAQPQHF. This chain uses TRBV4-1 with TRBJ1-5, with D possibly TRBD1 on 5 matching bases. With 5 bases removed from V and 7 bases from J, the gap between germline ends came to 18 bases. Germline lookup yields CDR1 MGHRA and CDR2 YSYEKL. This CDR3 spans 15 amino acids.

As for this clonotype: It may be a read error: a sequence one base away is much more abundant. This sequence joins TRBV5-5 and TRBJ2-4; D not certain. Germline V gene data show CDR1 as SGHKS and CDR2 as YYEKEE (reference sequence). The CDR3 loop spans 14 amino acids. The CDR3 DNA follows: TGTGCCAGCAGCTTTGGAGAGTGGGAAAACACTCAGTACTTC. Its protein product is CASSFGEWENTQYF.

This clonotype showed up just a few times. The chain carries TRBV21-1 and TRBJ2-7. TRBV21-1 represents a pseudogene. The CDR3 is made up of 12 amino acids. This CDR3 is CASGEDAYEQYF. The DNA of the CDR3 is TGTGCCAGCGGGGAAGACGCTTACGAGCAGTACTTC.

This clonotype occurred a few times. The genes are TRBV25-1 and TRBJ2-2; a possible D gene is TRBD1 (6 bases). Between the trimmed V and J ends, which lost 9 bases and 3 bases, there was a span of 14 bases. Germline V gene lookup returns CDR1 MGHDK and CDR2 SYGVNS. CDR3 length equals 14 residues. CDR3 nucleotide sequence: TGTGCCAGTAGTCCCAACAGGGACACCGGGGAGCTGTTTTTT. Amino acid sequence: CASSPNRDTGELFF. The full variable domain, completed using reference TRBV25-1 and TRBJ2-2, is EADIYQTPRYLVIGTGKKITLECSQTMGHDKMYWYQQDPGMELHLIHYSYGVNSTEKGDLSSESTVSRIRTEHFPLTLESARPSHTSQYLCASSPNRDTGELFFGEGSRLTVL.

Of note for this clonotype: A read error may account for a junction end that differs from germline. The rearrangement links TRBV11-1 to TRBJ2-1; maybe TRBD1 (6 bases). The CDR3 totals 14 residues. From germline, CDR1 is SGHAT and CDR2 FQDESV (reference sequence). The CDR3 sequence: CASKTGSKYNGQSF. Here the CDR3 DNA reads TGTGCCAGCAAAACAGGGTCGAAATACAATGGGCAGTCCTTC.

On this clonotype: At one end, the junction sequence differs from germline, possibly due to a read error. The chain employs TRBV12-3 or TRBV12-4 and TRBJ2-7, with a weak D call TRBD1 (5 bases). CDR3 length: 14 residues. The CDR3 spells CASSLTEKGNEQYF. The CDR3, as DNA: TGTGCTAGCAGCCTGACAGAGAAGGGGAACGAGCAGTACTTT.

As regards this clonotype: A much larger clone sits a single nucleotide away, making a read error possible. The chain joins TRBV29-1 to TRBJ2-1; D assignment may be TRBD1 or TRBD2 (6 bases each). CDR3 length: 13 amino acids. Trimming took 8 bases from V and 10 from J, leaving 21 bases between them. Germline CDR1 SQVTM, CDR2 ANQGSEA. The CDR3 protein is CSTRTGEGGEQFF. CDR3 in DNA: TGCAGCACTCGGACTGGCGAGGGGGGCGAGCAGTTCTTC.

A single count supports this clonotype. The V call is TRBV20-1, the J call TRBJ1-1; TRBD1 is a possible D gene (5 bases). Germline CDR1 reads DFQATT; CDR2 reads SNEGSKA (reference sequence). This CDR3 is 14 amino acids long. CDR3 DNA: TGCAGAGCTCGCCCGACGGGGGTGAACACTGAAGCTTTCTTT. This encodes CRARPTGVNTEAFF.

Of note for this clonotype: Without the conserved terminal phenylalanine or tryptophan, this CDR3 likely stems from a read error. The rearrangement joins TRBV25-1 to TRBJ2-7; 10 bases align to TRBD1. CDR3 length: 14 amino acids. With V trimmed by 6 bases and J by 3 bases, 5 bases remained unmatched. Germline values: CDR1 MGHDK, CDR2 SYGVNS. CDR3 DNA: TGTGCCAGCAGGGTTGGGACAGGGGTCTACGAGCAGTACTTA. As protein: CASRVGTGVYEQYL.

Concerning this clonotype itself: A read error is possible here, since a much larger clone lies one base away. The genes are TRBV7-8 and TRBJ2-7, with a weak D call TRBD2 (5 bases). Germline CDR1 and CDR2: SGHVS and FQNEAQ. There are 13 residues in the CDR3. DNA of the CDR3: TGTGACAGCAGCTTAGAACTAGCCTACGAGCAGTACTTC. Translation: CDSSLELAYEQYF. Combining the CDR3 with reference TRBV7-8 and TRBJ2-7 gives the whole variable domain GAGVSQSPRYKVAKRGQDVALRCDPISGHVSLFWYQQALGQGPEFLTYFQNEAQLDKSGLPSDRFFAERPEGSVSTLKIQRTQQEDSAVYLCDSSLELAYEQYFGPGTRLTVT.

Note on this clonotype: At one boundary the junction diverges from the germline segment, which might be a read error. The chain is built from TRBV6-5 and TRBJ1-4; TRBD1 matches at 12 bases. The CDR3 is 18 residues long. Per germline, CDR1 MNHEY and CDR2 SVGAGI. CDR3 region: CASSYSTGQGAGREKLFF. The DNA of the CDR3 is TGTGCAAGCAGTTATTCGACGGGACAGGGGGCCGGACGGGAAAAACTGTTTTTT.

This clonotype has ten or more counts. The chain uses TRBV4-1 and TRBJ2-5, with TRBD2 matching 11 bases. The CDR3 runs 14 residues. The germline gives CDR1 MGHRA, CDR2 YSYEKL. J lost 4 bases, V lost 4 bases, and 2 bases had no gene match. The DNA of the CDR3 is TGCGCCAGCAGCCTAGCGGGGGGGCCAGAGACCCAGTACTTC. Residues: CASSLAGGPETQYF.

With respect to this clonotype: The junction and the germline gene differ at one end; a read error may be behind it. The chain employs TRBV5-1 and TRBJ2-1; 9 nucleotides agree with TRBD2. The CDR3 length is 22 residues. Germline V gives CDR1 SGHRS, CDR2 YFSETQ. CDR3 loop: CASSPPWGPGLPGTSKGNEKFF. The CDR3, as DNA: TGCGCCAGCAGCCCCCCCTGGGGACCAGGGCTGCCCGGGACTAGCAAGGGCAATGAGAAGTTCTTC.

This clonotype was observed a few times. An end of the junction differs from the germline gene, which may be a read error. The V call is TRBV4-1, the J call TRBJ1-2, with unresolved D. In germline, CDR1 is MGHRA, CDR2 YSYEKL. CDR3 length equals 15 residues. CDR3: CASSPRESFNYGHTF. The DNA for the CDR3 is TGCGCCAGCAGCCCAAGAGAGTCTTTTAACTATGGCCACACCTTC.

The chain is built from TRBV11-2 and TRBJ2-5; D possibly corresponds to TRBD2 (6 bases). This CDR3 spans 13 amino acids. The germline gives CDR1 SGHAT, CDR2 FQNNGV. The V end lost 9 bases, the J end lost 2 bases, and 13 bases lay between the germline ends. CDR3 in amino acids: CASDTSSQETQYF. CDR3 nucleotide sequence: TGTGCCAGTGATACTAGCAGTCAAGAGACCCAGTACTTC.

This clonotype showed up just a few times. This could be a read error, since a much larger clone is one nucleotide away. J is TRBJ2-1 and V is TRBV20-1; 9 bases match TRBD2. The CDR3 spans 15 residues. Germline V gene data show CDR1 as DFQATT and CDR2 as SNEGSKA (reference sequence). J lost 2 bases, V lost 6 bases, and 8 bases had no gene match. This CDR3 reads CSARTSERAYNEQFF. The CDR3 DNA reads TGCAGTGCGCGGACTAGCGAGAGAGCCTACAATGAGCAGTTCTTC.

Details on this clonotype: The junction shows a germline mismatch at one end, possibly a read error. The chain is built from TRBV20-1 and TRBJ2-7; D is perhaps TRBD1 (6 bases). Germline V gene lookup returns CDR1 DFQATT and CDR2 SNEGSKA (reference sequence). The CDR3 runs to 14 residues. CDR3 sequence: CSARWQGSSYKQYF. In nucleotides, the CDR3 is TGCAGTGCTAGATGGCAGGGGAGCTCCTACAAGCAGTACTTC.

This chain uses TRBV6-5 with TRBJ1-5; D possibly corresponds to TRBD1 (6 bases). Trimming took off 6 bases at V and 5 bases at J, with 14 bases between the two ends. The CDR3 totals 14 residues. Germline V gene data show CDR1 as MNHEY and CDR2 as SVGAGI. CDR3 amino acids: CASRNGQRDQPQHF. The CDR3 nucleotides read TGTGCCAGCAGAAACGGACAGAGGGATCAGCCCCAGCATTTT.